Below, 18 T cell receptor beta chains from the same sample are listed, as sequenced in a study of Graves' ophthalmopathy and Graves' hyperthyroidism. As the template, RNA transcripts were used to amplify TCR beta CDR3 regions. Amplification began with first-round RT-PCR using HTBI primers, then second-round multiplex PCR was performed. TCRdb itself ran the multiplex PCR reads through MiXCR, one entry per CDR3 protein. The sample lists hundreds of thousands of distinct CDR3 sequences, approximately 40% occurring once. The sequenced sample was peripheral blood. Receptors were obtained from an adult man with Graves' ophthalmopathy.

At least ten counts were recorded for this clonotype. The V gene is TRBV2, the J gene TRBJ1-1, with D perhaps TRBD1 (6 bases). V was shortened by 6 bases and J by 1 base, with 12 bases between the two germline ends. Germline CDR1 reads SNHLY; CDR2 reads FYNNEI. The CDR3 consists of 14 residues. DNA for the CDR3: TGTGCCAGCAGAAGAGGACAGACGAACACTGAAGCTTTCTTT. As protein: CASRRGQTNTEAFF.

Details on this clonotype: Given a much more abundant clone one base away, this may be a read error. The rearrangement uses TRBV29-1 and TRBJ2-2; 7 nucleotides align to TRBD1. Per germline, CDR1 SQVTM and CDR2 ANQGSEA. The CDR3 extends over 14 amino acids. This CDR3 reads CSVRQGVWAGEPFF. CDR3 nucleotide sequence: TGCAGCGTGAGACAGGGAGTATGGGCCGGGGAGCCGTTTTTT.

The rearrangement joins TRBV7-9 to TRBJ2-5; D is possibly TRBD1 or TRBD2 (5 bases each). Between the trimmed V and J ends, which lost 5 bases and 5 bases, there was a span of 12 bases. Germline V gene data show CDR1 as SEHNR and CDR2 as FQNEAQ (reference sequence). CDR3 length equals 13 residues. Written as DNA, the CDR3 is TGTGCCAGCAGCGCCGGGACGGGGGAGACCCAGTACTTC. It specifies CASSAGTGETQYF.

This clonotype was seen a few times. The rearrangement links TRBV2 to TRBJ1-4, with D perhaps matching TRBD1 (6 bases). The CDR3 is made up of 15 amino acids. With 4 bases removed from V and 5 bases from J, the gap between germline ends came to 14 bases. Germline values: CDR1 SNHLY, CDR2 FYNNEI. The CDR3: CASSGTVSGNEKLFF. CDR3 bases: TGTGCCAGCAGTGGGACAGTAAGCGGGAATGAAAAACTGTTTTTT.

This clonotype was counted a few times. This rearrangement joins TRBV20-1 to TRBJ1-5; 7 bases align to TRBD1. Germline CDR1 DFQATT, CDR2 SNEGSKA (reference sequence). V shed 5 bases, J shed 0 bases, and the junction held 10 bases outside the gene matches. This CDR3 has 16 amino acids. CDR3 protein: CSAGGQAVNSNQPQHF. The CDR3 DNA is TGCAGTGCTGGAGGACAGGCCGTCAATAGCAATCAGCCCCAGCATTTT.

The chain joins TRBV11-2 to TRBJ1-2; unclear D gene. The CDR3 sequence is 14 residues long. The germline CDR1 and CDR2 sequences are SGHAT and FQNNGV. With 5 bases removed from V and 6 bases from J, the gap between germline ends came to 16 bases. The CDR3 loop reads CASSGGRIPNGYTF. The DNA for the CDR3 is TGTGCCAGCAGCGGAGGACGGATACCAAATGGCTACACCTTC.

The sample holds one count of this clonotype. The chain links TRBV2 to TRBJ2-7, with 7 positions matching TRBD2. Trimming cost V 8 bases and J 2 bases; bases outside gene matches: 12. This CDR3 is 15 amino acids long. CDR1 SNHLY and CDR2 FYNNEI come from the germline V gene. The CDR3 loop reads CASSPIAGIPYEQYF. DNA for the CDR3: TGTGCCAGCTCACCAATAGCGGGCATACCCTACGAGCAGTACTTC.

This clonotype was detected ten times or more. This sequence joins TRBV7-9 and TRBJ1-3; D gene unclear. There are 15 residues in the CDR3. Germline lookup yields CDR1 SEHNR and CDR2 FQNEAQ (reference sequence). The V and J ends lost 1 base and 2 bases respectively, with 9 bases between them. CDR3 nucleotides: TGTGCCAGCAGCTTAGTAAGCCTTCCTGGAAACACCATATATTTT. This codes for CASSLVSLPGNTIYF.

In this sample, this clonotype turned up many times. The chain joins TRBV29-1 to TRBJ2-7; TRBD2 is a possible D gene (6 bases). This CDR3 comprises 16 residues. CDR1 and CDR2 from the germline V gene are SQVTM and ANQGSEA. Between the trimmed V and J ends, which lost 5 bases and 3 bases, there was a span of 23 bases. CDR3 nucleotides: TGCAGCGTTATATGGGACTTCTCAACGTCGGGCTACGAGCAGTACTTC. Translating gives CSVIWDFSTSGYEQYF.

Many counts were recorded for this clonotype. This sequence joins TRBV9 and TRBJ1-2; D is perhaps TRBD1 (5 bases). The CDR3 has 16 amino acids. In germline, CDR1 is SGDLS, CDR2 YYNGEE. Between the trimmed V and J ends, which lost 4 bases and 6 bases, there was a span of 22 bases. For the CDR3, the DNA is TGTGCCAGCAGCCCTGCGGCAGGGAGGAGGCTCGATGGCTACACCTTC. Translating gives CASSPAAGRRLDGYTF.

The V call is TRBV10-3, the J call TRBJ2-5; TRBD2 aligns across 9 bases. Germline CDR1 reads ENHRY; CDR2 reads SYGVKD. This CDR3 has 13 residues. The junction had 10 bases not matched to a gene; V was cut back by 10 bases and J by 7 bases. CDR3 residues: CASSLRGGGTQYF. The CDR3 region has the DNA TGTGCCAGCAGCCTGCGGGGGGGGGGGACCCAGTACTTC.

The chain joins TRBV20-1 to TRBJ2-2, with 13 bases aligning to TRBD2. Trimming took 5 bases from V and 5 from J; bases not matched to a gene: 5. The germline CDR1 and CDR2 sequences are DFQATT and SNEGSKA (reference sequence). The CDR3 has 15 amino acids. CDR3 protein: CSAGLTSGGTGELFF. CDR3 bases: TGCAGTGCTGGGCTGACTAGCGGGGGGACCGGGGAGCTGTTTTTT.

This chain joins TRBV2 and TRBJ2-7; 8 bases map to TRBD2. There are 15 residues in the CDR3. V shed 3 bases, J shed 4 bases, and the junction held 8 bases outside the gene matches. Germline V gives CDR1 SNHLY, CDR2 FYNNEI. Here the CDR3 reads CASSDLAGGSYEQYF. As DNA, the CDR3 is TGTGCCAGCAGTGATCTTGCGGGGGGCAGTTACGAGCAGTACTTC.

This clonotype is a singleton in its sample. The rearrangement links TRBV4-2 to TRBJ2-5; D not resolved. The length of the CDR3 is 16 residues. CDR1 LGHNA and CDR2 YNFKEQ come from the germline V gene. The germline V and J ends were trimmed by 1 base and 0 bases, with 12 bases remaining between them. CDR3 DNA: TGTGCCAGCAGCCAAGGGGTAGGCCCCAACCAAGAGACCCAGTACTTC. Translating it yields CASSQGVGPNQETQYF.

The sample holds many counts of this clonotype. The chain employs TRBV14 and TRBJ1-2, with a tentative D call TRBD1 (5 bases). Trimming removed 2 bases at V and 4 bases at J, with 11 bases between. Germline CDR1 is SGHDN and CDR2 is FVKESK. CDR3 length: 14 residues. CDR3 in amino acids: CASSQQGYGYGYTF. CDR3 DNA sequence: TGTGCCAGCAGCCAACAGGGTTACGGCTATGGCTACACCTTC. Combining the CDR3 with reference TRBV14 and TRBJ1-2 gives the whole variable domain EAGVTQFPSHSVIEKGQTVTLRCDPISGHDNLYWYRRVMGKEIKFLLHFVKESKQDESGMPNNRFLAERTGGTYSTLKVQPAELEDSGVYFCASSQQGYGYGYTFGSGTRLTVV.

The rearrangement uses TRBV18 and TRBJ2-7, with D perhaps matching TRBD1 (5 bases). The germline V gene has CDR1 KGHSH and CDR2 LQKENI. The CDR3 is made up of 14 amino acids. Trimming cost V 3 bases and J 0 bases, with 9 bases left between them. The chain's CDR3 is CASSPSRDSYEQYF. The CDR3 region has the DNA TGTGCCAGCTCACCCTCCAGGGACTCCTACGAGCAGTACTTC.

In the case of this clonotype: This may come from a read error, since a much larger clone is one base off. The J gene is TRBJ1-5, the V gene TRBV7-2; no firm D call. The CDR3 is 13 amino acids. The germline gives CDR1 SGHTA, CDR2 FQGNSA. CDR3 amino acids: CANSPQNNQPQHF. CDR3 bases: TGTGCCAACAGCCCCCAGAACAATCAGCCCCAGCATTTT.

Details on this clonotype: Relative to the germline gene, one junction end is altered; a read error may explain this. J is TRBJ1-1 and V is TRBV10-3, with TRBD1 as a possible D gene (5 bases). Germline V lookup: CDR1 ENHRY, CDR2 SYGVKD. The CDR3 has 13 amino acids. The CDR3 DNA is TGTGCCAGCAGTGAATTCGAGGCCAAGGGGGCTTTCTTT. Protein: CASSEFEAKGAFF.